This T cell receptor (beta chain) was recovered during a study of OX40 agonist ivuxolimab in advanced cancers. Study overall: At 75% to 90% male, the cohort had a mean age of approximately 60 years, ranging from about 23 to 79. Study outcomes and limitations: There were, on average, more expanded clones in CD8+ T cells than in CD4+. At doses 0.1 to 3.0 mg/kg, CD4+ and CD8+ clones expanded.

A remark on this clone: Its antigen is unidentified.

Sequenced by immunoSEQ multiplex PCR; TCRdb stores in-frame clones only, minus some. The sample carries approximately 22,000 clones, roughly 82% recorded once. The trim removed 8 bases at V and 2 bases at J, leaving 2 bases unmatched. CDR1 is MNHEY, CDR2 SVGAGI, per germline. This CDR3 has 12 amino acids. The V call is TRBV6-5, the J call TRBJ2-7, with 8 bases that match TRBD2. The origin of this receptor is an adult with an advanced solid tumor such as melanoma, head and neck, liver or kidney cancer. This specimen consisted of CD4+ or CD8+ T cells sorted from blood, obtained in a trial of the OX40 agonist ivuxolimab. CDR3 residues: CASGSGAYEQYF. CDR3 nucleotides: TGTGCCAGCGGTAGCGGGGCCTACGAGCAGTACTTC.